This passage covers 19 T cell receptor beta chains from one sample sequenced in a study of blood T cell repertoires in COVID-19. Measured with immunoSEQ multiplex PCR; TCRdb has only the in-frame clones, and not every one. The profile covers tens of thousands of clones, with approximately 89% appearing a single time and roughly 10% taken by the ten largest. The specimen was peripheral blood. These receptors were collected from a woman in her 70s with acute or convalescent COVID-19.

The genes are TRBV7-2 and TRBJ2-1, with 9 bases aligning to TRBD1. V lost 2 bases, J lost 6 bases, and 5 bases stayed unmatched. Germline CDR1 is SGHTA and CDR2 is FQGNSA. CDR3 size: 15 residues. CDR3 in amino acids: CASSLTGQGGNEQFF. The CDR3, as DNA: TGTGCCAGCAGCTTAACGGGACAGGGAGGCAATGAGCAGTTCTTC.

In DNA form, the CDR3 reads TGCGCCAGCAGCCAAGATGTTCTCAGGGGTAAGCAGCCCCAGCATTTT. Encoded protein: CASSQDVLRGKQPQHF. This sequence joins TRBV4-1 and TRBJ1-5; D is possibly TRBD1 (6 bases). CDR3 length: 16 residues. Germline V gene lookup returns CDR1 MGHRA and CDR2 YSYEKL. V was shortened by 0 bases and J by 7 bases, with 16 bases between the two germline ends.

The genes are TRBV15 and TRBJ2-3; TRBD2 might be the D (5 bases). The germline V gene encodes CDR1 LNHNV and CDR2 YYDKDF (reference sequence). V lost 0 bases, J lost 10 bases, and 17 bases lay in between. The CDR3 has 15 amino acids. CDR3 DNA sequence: TGTGCCACCAGCAGAGATCCCTCGGGGATGAGTGCGCAGTATTTT. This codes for CATSRDPSGMSAQYF.

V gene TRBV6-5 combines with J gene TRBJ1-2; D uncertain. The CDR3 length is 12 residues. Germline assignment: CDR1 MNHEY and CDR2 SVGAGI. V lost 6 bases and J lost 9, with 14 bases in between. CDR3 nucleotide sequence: TGTGCCAGCAGCCAGACACGTATGAGCTACACCTTC. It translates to CASSQTRMSYTF.

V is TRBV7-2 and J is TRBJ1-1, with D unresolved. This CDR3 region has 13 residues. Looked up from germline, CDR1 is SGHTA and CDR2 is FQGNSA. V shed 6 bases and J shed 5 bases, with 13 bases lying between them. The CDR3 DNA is TGTGCCAGCAGTTCAGAGAGGTGGACTGAAGCTTTCTTT. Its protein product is CASSSERWTEAFF.

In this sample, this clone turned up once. The CDR3 nucleotides read TGCGCCAGCAGCCAGCCAGGCAACTATGGCTACACCTTC. The encoded protein is CASSQPGNYGYTF. J is TRBJ1-2 and V is TRBV4-3; no clear D. Germline CDR1 and CDR2: LGHNA and YSLEER. The CDR3 spans 13 residues. V lost 3 bases, J lost 2 bases, and 7 bases lay in between.

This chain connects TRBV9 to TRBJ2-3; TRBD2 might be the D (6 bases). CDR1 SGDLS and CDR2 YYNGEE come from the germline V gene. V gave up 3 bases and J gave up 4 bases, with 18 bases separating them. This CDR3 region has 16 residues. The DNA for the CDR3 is TGTGCCAGCAGCGCTCCCCCGGGGGTAGCAGCAGATACGCAGTATTTT. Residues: CASSAPPGVAADTQYF.

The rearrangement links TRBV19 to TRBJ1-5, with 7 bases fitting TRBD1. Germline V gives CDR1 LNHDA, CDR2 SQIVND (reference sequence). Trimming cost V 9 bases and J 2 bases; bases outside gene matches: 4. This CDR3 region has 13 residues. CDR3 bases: TGTGCCAGCAACACAGGGGGCAATCAGCCCCAGCATTTT. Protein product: CASNTGGNQPQHF. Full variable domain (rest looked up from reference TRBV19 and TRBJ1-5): DGGITQSPKYLFRKEGQNVTLSCEQNLNHDAMYWYRQDPGQGLRLIYYSQIVNDFQKGDIAEGYSVSREKKESFPLTVTSAQKNPTAFYLCASNTGGNQPQHFGDGTRLSIL.

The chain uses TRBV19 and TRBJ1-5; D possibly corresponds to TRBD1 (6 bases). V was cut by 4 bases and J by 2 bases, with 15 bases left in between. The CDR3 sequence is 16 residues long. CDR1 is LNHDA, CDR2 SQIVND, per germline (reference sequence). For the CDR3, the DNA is TGTGCCAGTAGTACACCTCAGGGGCTAGGCAATCAGCCCCAGCATTTT. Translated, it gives CASSTPQGLGNQPQHF.

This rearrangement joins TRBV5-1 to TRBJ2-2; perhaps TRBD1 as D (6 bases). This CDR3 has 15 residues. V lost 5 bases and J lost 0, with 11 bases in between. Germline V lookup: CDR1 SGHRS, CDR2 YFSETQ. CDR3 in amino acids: CASRLGQSNTGELFF. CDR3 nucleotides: TGCGCCAGCAGATTAGGACAGTCGAACACCGGGGAGCTGTTTTTT.

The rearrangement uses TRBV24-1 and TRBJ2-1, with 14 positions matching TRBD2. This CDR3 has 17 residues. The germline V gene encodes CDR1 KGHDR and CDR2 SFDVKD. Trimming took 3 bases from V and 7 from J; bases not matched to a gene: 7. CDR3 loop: CATSDPGLAGDRNEQFF. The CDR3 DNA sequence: TGTGCCACCAGTGATCCGGGACTAGCGGGAGATAGGAATGAGCAGTTCTTC.

The chain's CDR3 is CASTLGARSNSPLHF. The CDR3 bases are TGTGCCAGCACCCTGGGGGCGCGCAGCAATTCACCCCTCCACTTT. This chain joins TRBV6-5 and TRBJ1-6, with D possibly TRBD1 on 6 matching bases. V shed 7 bases and J shed 7 bases, with 17 bases lying between them. Per the germline V gene, CDR1 is MNHEY and CDR2 is SVGAGI. CDR3 length: 15 amino acids.

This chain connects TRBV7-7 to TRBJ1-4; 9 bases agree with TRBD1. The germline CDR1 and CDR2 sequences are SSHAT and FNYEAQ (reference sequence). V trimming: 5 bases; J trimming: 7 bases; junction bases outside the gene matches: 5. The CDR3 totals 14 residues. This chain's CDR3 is CASSPGTGFEKLFF. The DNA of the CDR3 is TGTGCCAGCAGCCCCGGGACAGGGTTTGAAAAACTGTTTTTT.

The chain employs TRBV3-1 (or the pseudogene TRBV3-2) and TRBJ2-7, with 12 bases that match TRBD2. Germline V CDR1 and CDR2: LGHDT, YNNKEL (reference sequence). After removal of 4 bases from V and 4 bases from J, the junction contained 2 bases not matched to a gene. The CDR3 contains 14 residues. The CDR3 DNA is TGTGCCAGCAGCCGGACTAGCGGGGATTACGAGCAGTACGTC. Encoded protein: CASSRTSGDYEQYV.

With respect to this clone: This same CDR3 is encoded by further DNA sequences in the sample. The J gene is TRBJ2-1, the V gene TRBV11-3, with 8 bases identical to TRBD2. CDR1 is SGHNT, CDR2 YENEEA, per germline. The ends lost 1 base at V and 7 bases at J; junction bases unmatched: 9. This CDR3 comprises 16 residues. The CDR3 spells CASSLGGTRGGNEQFF. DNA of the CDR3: TGTGCCAGCAGCTTAGGAGGGACTAGAGGTGGTAATGAGCAGTTCTTC. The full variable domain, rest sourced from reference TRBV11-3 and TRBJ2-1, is EAGVVQSPRYKIIEKKQPVAFWCNPISGHNTLYWYLQNLGQGPELLIRYENEEAVDDSQLPKDRFSAERLKGVDSTLKIQPAELGDSAVYLCASSLGGTRGGNEQFFGPGTRLTVL.

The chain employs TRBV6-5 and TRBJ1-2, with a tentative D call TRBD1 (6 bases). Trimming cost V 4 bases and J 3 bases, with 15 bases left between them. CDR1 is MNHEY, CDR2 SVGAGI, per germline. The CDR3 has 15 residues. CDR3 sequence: CASSSSAGTHYGYTF. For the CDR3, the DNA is TGTGCCAGCAGTTCCTCCGCCGGGACACACTATGGCTACACCTTC.

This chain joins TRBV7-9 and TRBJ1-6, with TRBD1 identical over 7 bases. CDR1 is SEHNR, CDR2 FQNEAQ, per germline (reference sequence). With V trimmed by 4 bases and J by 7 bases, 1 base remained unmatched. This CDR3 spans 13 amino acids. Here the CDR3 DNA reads TGTGCCAGCAGCTCACAGGGGAATTCACCCCTCCACTTT. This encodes CASSSQGNSPLHF. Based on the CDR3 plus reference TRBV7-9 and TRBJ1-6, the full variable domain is DTGVSQNPRHKITKRGQNVTFRCDPISEHNRLYWYRQTLGQGPEFLTYFQNEAQLEKSRLLSDRFSAERPKGSFSTLEIQRTEQGDSAMYLCASSSQGNSPLHFGNGTRLTVT.

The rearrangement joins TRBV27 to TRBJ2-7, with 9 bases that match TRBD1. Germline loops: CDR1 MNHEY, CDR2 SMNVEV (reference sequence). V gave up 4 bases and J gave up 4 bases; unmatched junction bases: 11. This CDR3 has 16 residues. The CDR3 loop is CASSSLAGTGFYEQYV. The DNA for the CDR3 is TGTGCCAGCAGTTCGCTTGCCGGGACAGGGTTTTACGAGCAGTACGTC.

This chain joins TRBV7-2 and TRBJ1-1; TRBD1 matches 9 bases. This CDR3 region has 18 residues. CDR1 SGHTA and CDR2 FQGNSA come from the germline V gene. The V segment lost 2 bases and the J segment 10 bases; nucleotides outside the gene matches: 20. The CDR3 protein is CASSLSRTGDTVPRLAFF. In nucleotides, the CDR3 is TGTGCCAGCAGCTTAAGTCGGACAGGGGACACCGTACCCCGCTTAGCTTTCTTT.